The 12 T cell receptor beta chains reported below all come from one sample, sequenced in a study of radiotherapy plus CTLA-4 blockade in lung cancer listed by TCRdb under 2018. Library preparation used the immunoSEQ multiplex PCR assay. Imported from immuneACCESS, the table was reduced by TCRdb to in-frame sequences with V and J called. These copies leave out some clones; in studies compared against another copy, an unresolved V gene accounts for under half, and the cause of the remainder is not known. This sample gives under 55,000 clones in total; around 86% of them show up just once. Of the sample, approximately 3.3% falls within the top ten clones. The sample here was peripheral blood, taken from a patient treated with radiotherapy plus ipilimumab. The receptors stem from a human donor with non-small cell lung cancer who had stable disease on radiotherapy plus ipilimumab.

This chain joins TRBV30 and TRBJ2-5, with TRBD1 matching 8 bases. This CDR3 contains 17 residues. Germline trimming cut 3 bases from V and 5 bases from J; bases unmatched to any gene: 17. Germline V CDR1 and CDR2: GTSNPN, SVGIG (reference sequence). The CDR3 spells CAWRPNPLGQGGETQYF. The CDR3 DNA reads as TGTGCCTGGAGGCCTAACCCCCTCGGACAGGGTGGTGAGACCCAGTACTTC.

DNA of the CDR3: TGCGCCAGCAGGCAAACAGGGGCTGCTGGGGCCAACGTCCTGACTTTC. Amino acid sequence: CASRQTGAAGANVLTF. The chain carries TRBV5-1 and TRBJ2-6; 7 nucleotides match TRBD1. Germline-derived CDR1 and CDR2 are SGHRS and YFSETQ. The CDR3 sequence is 16 residues long. Trimming took 5 bases from V and 2 from J; bases not matched to a gene: 7.

The chain combines TRBV28 with TRBJ1-2; D call uncertain. V dropped 1 base and J dropped 4 bases, with 7 bases sitting between them. Germline-derived CDR1 and CDR2 are MDHEN and SYDVKM. The CDR3 is 13 residues long. The CDR3 sequence: CASSLSQLYGYTF. The CDR3 DNA sequence: TGTGCCAGCAGTTTATCACAGCTCTATGGCTACACCTTC.

This clone came up once. The chain employs TRBV28 and TRBJ1-2; D gene uncertain. The CDR3 runs 16 residues. Trimming removed 2 bases at V and 8 bases at J, with 21 bases between. Germline CDR1 is MDHEN and CDR2 is SYDVKM. As DNA, the CDR3 is TGTGCCAGCAGTTTAAGGCCTCCGGCCAGGTCAGGAGGCTACACCTTC. As protein: CASSLRPPARSGGYTF.

This clone was detected a few times. This chain connects TRBV7-3 to TRBJ1-1, with D possibly being TRBD1 (6 bases). There are 14 residues in the CDR3. The ends were cut back, 6 bases at V and 5 bases at J, with 16 bases in the middle. Germline V gene sequence: CDR1 SGHTA, CDR2 FQGTGA. The CDR3 region is CASSPTGSITEAFF. Here the CDR3 DNA reads TGTGCCAGCAGTCCTACAGGGAGTATTACTGAAGCTTTCTTT.

The chain recombines TRBV7-2 with TRBJ2-7; D possibly corresponds to TRBD2 (6 bases). V was cut by 5 bases and J by 3 bases, with 17 bases left in between. Germline CDR1 SGHTA, CDR2 FQGNSA. CDR3 size: 15 residues. The CDR3 DNA reads as TGTGCCAGCAGCCCCACGGGCGGGAACTACTACGAGCAGTACTTC. Translated: CASSPTGGNYYEQYF.

Only a few counts were recorded for this clone. CDR3 bases: TGCGCCAGCAGCCAAGCCGGGAGCCAGGGAACTAATGAAAAACTGTTTTTT. It yields the protein CASSQAGSQGTNEKLFF. The chain combines TRBV4-1 with TRBJ1-4, with D maybe TRBD1 (5 bases). This CDR3 has 17 amino acids. CDR1 MGHRA and CDR2 YSYEKL come from the germline V gene. V lost 1 base and J lost 1, with 13 bases in between.

V is TRBV4-3 and J is TRBJ1-1; tentatively, D is TRBD1 (6 bases). Trimming cost V 2 bases and J 5 bases, with 18 bases left between them. Germline loops: CDR1 LGHNA, CDR2 YSLEER. CDR3 length equals 16 residues. The CDR3 coding sequence is TGCGCCAGCAGCCAACAAGCTCTGGGTCAGGGGACTGAAGCTTTCTTT. Translating it yields CASSQQALGQGTEAFF.

The chain uses TRBV4-2 and TRBJ2-7; tentative D call: TRBD1 (5 bases). The length of the CDR3 is 13 residues. Germline values: CDR1 LGHNA, CDR2 YNFKEQ. Between the trimmed V and J ends, which lost 2 bases and 5 bases, there was a span of 10 bases. CDR3 amino acids: CASSQLRGDEQYF. In nucleotides, the CDR3 is TGTGCCAGCAGCCAACTAAGGGGCGACGAGCAGTACTTC.

The chain combines TRBV28 with TRBJ2-1; TRBD2 aligns across 8 bases. Losses at the gene ends were 5 bases for V and 9 bases for J; bases not matched to a gene: 12. This CDR3 has 15 amino acids. CDR1 is MDHEN, CDR2 SYDVKM, per germline. DNA for the CDR3: TGTGCCAGCAGTACCTTTAGCGGGAAAGGGGGTGAGCAGTTCTTC. Amino acids: CASSTFSGKGGEQFF.

The rearrangement joins TRBV27 to TRBJ2-1, with 12 bases that match TRBD2. Germline-derived CDR1 and CDR2 are MNHEY and SMNVEV (reference sequence). The ends lost 7 bases at V and 2 bases at J; junction bases unmatched: 12. This CDR3 is built from 18 residues. CDR3: CASMAGTSGHSAYNEQFF. The CDR3 DNA reads as TGTGCCAGCATGGCCGGGACTAGCGGGCATTCCGCCTACAATGAGCAGTTCTTC.

V gene TRBV5-6 combines with J gene TRBJ1-2, with a possible D match to TRBD1 (6 bases). The CDR3 runs 13 residues. Germline V gene sequence: CDR1 SGHDT, CDR2 YYEEEE. V gave up 6 bases and J gave up 10 bases, with 19 bases separating them. The CDR3 is CASTRDKWSYYTF. Written as DNA, the CDR3 is TGTGCCAGCACCAGGGACAAATGGAGTTACTACACCTTC.